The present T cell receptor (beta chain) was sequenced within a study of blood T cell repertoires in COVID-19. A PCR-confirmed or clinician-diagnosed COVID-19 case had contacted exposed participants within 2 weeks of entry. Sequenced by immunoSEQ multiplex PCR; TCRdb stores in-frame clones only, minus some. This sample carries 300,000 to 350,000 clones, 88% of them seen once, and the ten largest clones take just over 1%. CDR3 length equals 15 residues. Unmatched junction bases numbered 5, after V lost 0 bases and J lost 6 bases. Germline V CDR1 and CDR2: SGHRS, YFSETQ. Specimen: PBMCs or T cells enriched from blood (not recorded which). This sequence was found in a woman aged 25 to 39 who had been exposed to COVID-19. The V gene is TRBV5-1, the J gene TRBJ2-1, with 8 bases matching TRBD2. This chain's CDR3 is CASSLDPGTSNEQFF. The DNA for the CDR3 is TGCGCCAGCAGCTTGGATCCCGGGACTAGCAATGAGCAGTTCTTC.